This TCR beta chain derives from a study of cytomegalovirus exposure and HLA in healthy donors. Looking at the study overall: In an early release, HLA-typed donors contributed some 88 million unique TCR sequences.

PCR involved 60 Vbeta and 13 Jbeta primers. Profiling relied on immunoSEQ multiplex PCR, and the TCRdb table lists in-frame clones only, not all of them. The profile shows approximately 120,000 clones, roughly 82% of them singletons. Study-wide points: What TCR beta sequences reportedly achieved was accurate prediction of HLA-A and HLA-B alleles in most subjects.

Concerning this clone itself: Antigen unknown.

Trimming at V came to 5 bases and at J to 1 base, leaving 6 bases not matched to a gene. Germline loops: CDR1 MNHEY, CDR2 SVGAGI. The CDR3 covers 15 residues. This receptor was obtained from a woman aged 55-75 years in good health and CMV-seropositive. The chain has TRBV6-5 and TRBJ2-7; 9 bases line up with TRBD1. The sample taken for sequencing was PBMCs. The CDR3 nucleotides read TGTGCCAGCAGTACAGGGGGCGGTGTTTCCTACGAGCAGTACTTC. It yields the protein CASSTGGGVSYEQYF.